The 10 T cell receptor beta chains below all came from one sample that was sequenced in a study of blood T cell repertoires in COVID-19 (dated by TCRdb to 2019 to 2021). Receptor amplification or capture employed the immunoSEQ multiplex PCR assay. As stored in TCRdb, this immuneACCESS dataset retains in-frame rearrangements with V and J assigned. A fraction of the clones does not appear; measured against another copy, unresolved V genes explain less than half of the discrepancy, and the remainder lacks a known reason. A total of about 84,000 clones appear in this sample, about 73% of them only once. Clones ranked in the top ten supply 5.7% of the sample. The sample comprised peripheral blood. These receptor sequences come from a middle-aged man with active or convalescent COVID-19.

The chain joins TRBV2 to TRBJ2-1; 7 bases are shared with TRBD2. Germline V lookup: CDR1 SNHLY, CDR2 FYNNEI. The J segment lost 7 bases and the V segment lost 8 bases, leaving 8 bases of the junction unmatched. CDR3 length equals 13 residues. CDR3 DNA: TGTGCCAGCGGAAAGCGGGGTGCTAATGAGCAGTTCTTC. Its translation: CASGKRGANEQFF.

In this sample, this clone turned up once. The J gene is TRBJ1-2, the V gene TRBV29-1, with a weak D call TRBD1 (5 bases). This CDR3 has 14 residues. CDR1 is SQVTM, CDR2 ANQGSEA, per germline. V lost 6 bases and J 4 bases, leaving 18 bases between the germline ends. The CDR3 DNA reads TGCAGCGTGGACACTTCGGGCCGAGGCTATGGCTACACCTTC. This translates into CSVDTSGRGYGYTF.

The CDR3 nucleotides read TGCAGTGCTAGTACGGCTAGCAGAGATCAAGAGACCCAGTACTTC. Translated, it gives CSASTASRDQETQYF. The chain links TRBV20-1 to TRBJ2-5, with D perhaps TRBD2 (5 bases). Germline loops: CDR1 DFQATT, CDR2 SNEGSKA (reference sequence). Trimming removed 3 bases at V and 2 bases at J, with 16 bases between. The CDR3 length is 15 residues.

A remark on this clone: Other nucleotide sequences in the sample specify the same CDR3. The chain links TRBV19 to TRBJ1-3; D is unclear. V lost 1 base to trimming and J lost 0 bases, with 7 bases between them. The CDR3 is 15 residues long. Germline loops: CDR1 LNHDA, CDR2 SQIVND (reference sequence). CDR3 nucleotide sequence: TGTGCCAGTAGTATAGGCACCAGCTCTGGAAACACCATATATTTT. Translated, it gives CASSIGTSSGNTIYF.

The chain is built from TRBV23-1 and TRBJ2-7; D remains unclear. TRBV23-1 is an open reading frame whose function is uncertain. With 2 bases removed from V and 6 bases from J, the gap between germline ends came to 20 bases. The CDR3 spans 16 residues. CDR3 region: CASSQGVSRLPLEQYF. CDR3 coding DNA: TGCGCCAGCAGTCAAGGAGTCTCGAGACTTCCCCTCGAGCAGTACTTC.

The V and J genes are TRBV5-1 and TRBJ1-2; possible D gene TRBD1, 5 bases. CDR3 size: 14 residues. V dropped 5 bases and J dropped 3 bases, with 14 bases sitting between them. The V gene's germline CDR1 is SGHRS and CDR2 YFSETQ. The CDR3 DNA reads TGCGCCAGCAGAGTGGAGAGCAGGGACTATGGCTACACCTTC. Its protein is CASRVESRDYGYTF.

This sequence joins TRBV4-3 and TRBJ2-7; weak D call: TRBD1 (5 bases). The CDR3 covers 14 residues. Germline lookup yields CDR1 LGHNA and CDR2 YSLEER. Trimming took 4 bases from V and 2 from J, leaving 12 bases between them. The DNA of the CDR3 is TGCGCCAGCAGCCCCAGTACAGGACCCTACGAGCAGTACTTC. It is translated as CASSPSTGPYEQYF.

The count of this clone is one. This rearrangement joins TRBV7-2 to TRBJ2-3; perhaps TRBD2 as D (5 bases). Trimming took off 5 bases at V and 1 base at J, with 10 bases between the two ends. The CDR3 spans 14 residues. Germline CDR1 is SGHTA and CDR2 is FQGNSA. In nucleotides, the CDR3 is TGTGCCAGCAGCGCCGGAGGCGGCACAGATACGCAGTATTTT. It is translated as CASSAGGGTDTQYF.

The chain combines TRBV29-1 with TRBJ2-7, with TRBD2 identical over 7 bases. Germline V CDR1 and CDR2: SQVTM, ANQGSEA. This CDR3 contains 13 residues. The junction had 5 bases not matched to a gene; V was cut back by 6 bases and J by 0 bases. The CDR3 region is CSVGGGSSYEQYF. The CDR3 DNA is TGCAGCGTGGGGGGGGGATCCTCCTACGAGCAGTACTTC.

In its sample, this clone was seen a few times. The rearrangement uses TRBV27 and TRBJ1-6; D unresolved. Germline V gives CDR1 MNHEY, CDR2 SMNVEV (reference sequence). The CDR3 is 14 amino acids. The V gene lost 3 bases and the J gene lost 6 bases, with 9 bases spanning the gap. The CDR3 loop is CASSFTTSNSPLHF. Here the CDR3 DNA reads TGTGCCAGCAGTTTTACCACTAGTAATTCACCCCTCCACTTT.